This T cell receptor beta chain was sequenced during a study of T cell responses to AZD1222 COVID-19 vaccine. Study results and caveats: The number of AZD1222 recipients seropositive at baseline was only five to seven. Reportedly, nearly half of unique spike TCRs recognized epitopes outside B.1.351/B.1.1.7 mutations.

Regarding this clone: Antigen specificity is unknown.

Repertoires were generated with immunoSEQ multiplex PCR, while TCRdb's copy carries only in-frame clones and drops some. The sample shows 150,000 or so clones, over 90% of them seen only once. This receptor was obtained from an adult in good health. The sample consisted of peripheral blood, taken on day 0 of AZD1222 vaccination.

The DNA of the CDR3 is TGTGCCAGCAGGGCCCCCTTGACAGGGGGTCAGCCCCAGCATTTT. Amino acid sequence: CASRAPLTGGQPQHF. This chain connects TRBV6-5 to TRBJ1-5, with 9 bases lining up with TRBD1. The junction had 9 bases not matched to a gene; V was cut back by 6 bases and J by 6 bases. The CDR3 spans 15 residues. Germline assignment: CDR1 MNHEY and CDR2 SVGAGI.